This TCR beta chain was identified during a study of cytomegalovirus exposure and HLA in healthy donors. Study findings and constraints: Several of the most significant clusters appeared linked to common viral pathogens, based on a later analysis. Prior analysis indicated that the majority of TCR beta V segments exhibited productivity approximately 90% or approximately 30% of the time. Differences between HLA loci emerged in a later analysis of TCR association rates, with DRB1 most and HLA-C fewest.

V shed 2 bases, J shed 9 bases, and the junction held 13 bases outside the gene matches. The CDR3 is 18 amino acids. Germline-derived CDR1 and CDR2 are WNHNN and SYGVQD (reference sequence). This clone was recorded once. Its matching antigen is unknown. Donors in the study were healthy people who gave bone marrow. Researchers ran the PCR with 60 Vbeta and 13 Jbeta primers. Sequencing was performed with immunoSEQ multiplex PCR; in TCRdb, only in-frame clones are kept and a portion is missing. Of 110,000 or so clones in the sample, approximately 69% were seen once. The clonotype comes from a woman aged 40 to 50 in good health and CMV-seropositive. The sequenced material came from PBMCs. The gene calls are TRBV10-1 and TRBJ2-1, with 13 bases identical to TRBD2. In DNA form, the CDR3 reads TGCGCCAGCAGTGAGCCCCCCGATAAAACTAGCGGGAGGGTTGAGCAGTTCTTC. This gives the protein CASSEPPDKTSGRVEQFF.